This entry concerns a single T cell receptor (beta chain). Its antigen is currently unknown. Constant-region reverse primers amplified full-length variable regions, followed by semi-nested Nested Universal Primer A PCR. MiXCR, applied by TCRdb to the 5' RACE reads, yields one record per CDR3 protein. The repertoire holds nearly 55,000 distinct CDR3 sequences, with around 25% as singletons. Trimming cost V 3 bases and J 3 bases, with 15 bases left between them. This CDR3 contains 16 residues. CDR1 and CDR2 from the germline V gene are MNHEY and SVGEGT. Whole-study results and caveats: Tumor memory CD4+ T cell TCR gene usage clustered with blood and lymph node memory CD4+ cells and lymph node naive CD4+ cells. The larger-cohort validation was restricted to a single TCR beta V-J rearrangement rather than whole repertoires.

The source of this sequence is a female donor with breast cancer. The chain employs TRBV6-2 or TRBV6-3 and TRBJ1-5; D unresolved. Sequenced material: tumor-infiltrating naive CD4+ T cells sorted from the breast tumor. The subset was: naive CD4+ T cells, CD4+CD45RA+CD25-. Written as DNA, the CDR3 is TGTGCCAGCAGTTATGGATTAGGGCTAGACAATCAGCCCCAGCATTTT. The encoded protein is CASSYGLGLDNQPQHF.